This is a list of T cell receptor beta chains from one sample in a study of blood T cell repertoires in COVID-19. TCRdb's table, derived via immunoSEQ multiplex PCR, lists solely in-frame clones and lacks some. The sample carries 150,000 to 200,000 clones, about 83% recorded once. Sequenced input: peripheral blood. These receptors were obtained from a man between 65 and 85 years old who had recovered from COVID-19. The CDR3 runs from the conserved cysteine through the conserved F or W. D genes are given only for firm matches. Not all rows give a size; the values are once, few, many and, for expanded clones, a class.

D gene: TRBD1; J gene: TRBJ2-7; V gene: TRBV4-1; clone size: .; CDR3 DNA: TGCGCCAGCAGCACACAGGGGGTCGGGAACGAGCAGTACTTC; CDR3 protein: CASSTQGVGNEQYF
D gene: TRBD2; J gene: TRBJ2-2; V gene: TRBV4-1; clone size: once; CDR3 DNA: TGCGCCAGCAGCCAAGATCATAGCGGGAGAGCCGGGGAGCTGTTTTTT; CDR3 protein: CASSQDHSGRAGELFF
D gene: TRBD1; J gene: TRBJ2-2; V gene: TRBV5-5; clone size: .; CDR3 DNA: TGTGCCAGCAGATCCGGACAGGGTGTGGCCGGGGAGCTGTTTTTT; CDR3 protein: CASRSGQGVAGELFF
D gene: TRBD2; J gene: TRBJ2-1; V gene: TRBV6-6; clone size: .; CDR3 DNA: TGTGCCAGCAGTAGAATTACGGGAGGCCACAATGAGCAGTTCTTC; CDR3 protein: CASSRITGGHNEQFF
D gene: TRBD2; J gene: TRBJ2-7; V gene: TRBV7-2; clone size: .; CDR3 DNA: TGTGCCAGCAGGGTCGTGGGAGGGCCCCACTACGAGCAGTACTTC; CDR3 protein: CASRVVGGPHYEQYF
D gene: .; J gene: TRBJ1-2; V gene: TRBV3-1/TRBV3-2; clone size: .; CDR3 DNA: TGTGCCAGCAGCCAACTTCGTGAGGGATCTATTGGCTACACCTTC; CDR3 protein: CASSQLREGSIGYTF
D gene: TRBD1; J gene: TRBJ1-1; V gene: TRBV29-1; clone size: .; CDR3 DNA: TGCAGCGGTGTGGGACAGGGAGGTACTGAAGCTTTCTTT; CDR3 protein: CSGVGQGGTEAFF
D gene: TRBD2; J gene: TRBJ2-1; V gene: TRBV30; clone size: .; CDR3 DNA: TGTGCCTGGAGTGTACATACCGGGAGGGGTGATGAGCAGTTCTTC; CDR3 protein: CAWSVHTGRGDEQFF
D gene: .; J gene: TRBJ2-7; V gene: TRBV21-1; clone size: .; CDR3 DNA: TGTGCCAGCAGCAGCTGTAGGACTAGCTCCTACGAGCAGTACTTC; CDR3 protein: CASSSCRTSSYEQYF
D gene: .; J gene: TRBJ2-2; V gene: TRBV2; clone size: .; CDR3 DNA: TGTGCCAGCATACCCAGCGGCGCGAACACCGGGGAGCTGTTTTTT; CDR3 protein: CASIPSGANTGELFF